The source of this T cell receptor (beta chain) is a study of Ad26.COV2.S vaccination and SARS-CoV-2 variants. Background on the study: Ad26.COV2.S, an intramuscular injection, was given once or twice 56 days apart.

Treatment defined: about 20 received Ad26.COV2.S at low or high dose, single or two shots; about 5 received placebo; per-sample allocation not given. Day 63 after the first vaccine or placebo injection was the time point for sampling. Boston provided a donor who was an adult aged 18-55 years. Spike of the Wuhan-strain SARS-CoV-2 was expressed by an Ad26 vector, which formed the vaccine. Concerning this clone itself: What it binds is unknown.

The CDR3 length is 13 residues. Germline lookup yields CDR1 GTSNPN and CDR2 SVGIG (reference sequence). Trimming removed 0 bases at V and 5 bases at J, with 8 bases between. Study results and limitations: Ad26.COV2.S recipients had broader spike-specific TCRs (P = 0.0014).

The data were produced by immunoSEQ multiplex PCR, yet TCRdb's version contains in-frame clones alone and is incomplete. The repertoire includes about 500,000 clones, about 88% of them detected once, and 1.7% sits in the top ten. The source was peripheral blood, collected in a trial of Ad26.COV2.S vaccine versus placebo. The TCR comes from a person aged 18 to 59 who received the Ad26.COV2.S COVID-19 vaccine or a placebo. The chain recombines TRBV30 with TRBJ1-5; TRBD1 is a possible D gene (5 bases). CDR3 protein: CAWSVQADQPQHF. The CDR3 region has the DNA TGTGCCTGGAGTGTACAGGCAGATCAGCCCCAGCATTTT.